This T cell receptor beta chain was recovered during a study of control samples from healthy donors and cancer patients. This clone has a single count. From germline, CDR1 is WSHSY and CDR2 SAAADI. This CDR3 is built from 14 residues. V lost 7 bases, J lost 2 bases, and 15 bases lay in between. Profiling relied on immunoSEQ multiplex PCR, and the TCRdb table lists in-frame clones only, not all of them. This table holds some 130,000 clones, under 90% found once. Specimen: PBMCs. The TCR comes from a man between 45 and 60 years old with head and neck cancer. The chain employs TRBV10-2 and TRBJ2-7; the D gene could be TRBD1 or TRBD2 (6 bases each). CDR3 region: CASNGGSGPYEQYF. The DNA of the CDR3 is TGCGCCAGCAACGGGGGCAGTGGACCCTACGAGCAGTACTTC.